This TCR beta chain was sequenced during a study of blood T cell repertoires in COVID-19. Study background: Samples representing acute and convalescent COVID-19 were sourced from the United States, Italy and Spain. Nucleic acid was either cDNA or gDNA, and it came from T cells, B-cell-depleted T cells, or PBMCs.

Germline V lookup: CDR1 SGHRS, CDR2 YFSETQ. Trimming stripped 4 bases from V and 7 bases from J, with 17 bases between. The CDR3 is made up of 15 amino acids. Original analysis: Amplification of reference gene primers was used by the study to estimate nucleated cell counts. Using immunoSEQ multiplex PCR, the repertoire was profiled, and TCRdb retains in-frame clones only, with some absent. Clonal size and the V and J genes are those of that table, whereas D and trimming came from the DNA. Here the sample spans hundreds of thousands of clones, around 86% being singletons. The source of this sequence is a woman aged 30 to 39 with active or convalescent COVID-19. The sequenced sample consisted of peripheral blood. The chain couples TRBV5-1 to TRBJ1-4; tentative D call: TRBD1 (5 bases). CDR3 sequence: CASSQNGGVGEKLFF. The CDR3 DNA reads TGCGCCAGCAGCCAAAACGGGGGAGTAGGTGAAAAACTGTTTTTT.